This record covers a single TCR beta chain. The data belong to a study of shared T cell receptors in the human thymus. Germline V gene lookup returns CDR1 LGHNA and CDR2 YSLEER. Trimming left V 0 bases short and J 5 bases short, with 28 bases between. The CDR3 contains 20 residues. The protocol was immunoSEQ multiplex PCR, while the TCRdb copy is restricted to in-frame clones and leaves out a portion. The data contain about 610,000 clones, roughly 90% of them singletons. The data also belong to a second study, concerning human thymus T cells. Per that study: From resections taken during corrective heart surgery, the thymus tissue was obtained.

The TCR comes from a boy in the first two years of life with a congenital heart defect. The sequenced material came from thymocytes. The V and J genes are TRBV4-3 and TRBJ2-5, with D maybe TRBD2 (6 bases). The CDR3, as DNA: TGCGCCAGCAGCCAAGATTTTTCGGACCCGGACTCTACAGGAGGGGAGACCCAGTACTTC. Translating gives CASSQDFSDPDSTGGETQYF.